Presented here are 25 T cell receptor beta chains from one specimen sequenced in a study of blood T cell repertoires in COVID-19. Sequenced by immunoSEQ multiplex PCR; TCRdb stores in-frame clones only, minus some. This sample has 300,000 or so clones, with around nine tenths found just once. The sequencing sample was made of PBMCs or T cells enriched from blood (not recorded which). The receptors derive from a man aged 55 to 70 who had recovered from COVID-19.

As to this clone: The same CDR3 can be traced to other DNA sequences in this sample. The rearrangement joins TRBV18 to TRBJ1-1; a possible D gene is TRBD1 (5 bases). The CDR3 has 13 amino acids. The V gene's germline CDR1 is KGHSH and CDR2 LQKENI. With 3 bases removed from V and 1 base from J, the gap between germline ends came to 6 bases. The DNA for the CDR3 is TGTGCCAGCTCACCGCAGGGGAACACTGAAGCTTTCTTT. Encoded protein: CASSPQGNTEAFF.

This chain joins TRBV24-1 and TRBJ1-2; unclear D gene. This CDR3 has 13 residues. V lost 2 bases and J 4 bases, leaving 7 bases between the germline ends. The germline V gene has CDR1 KGHDR and CDR2 SFDVKD. The CDR3 sequence: CATSDSTSYGYTF. The CDR3 region has the DNA TGTGCCACCAGTGATTCGACTAGCTATGGCTACACCTTC.

The genes are TRBV9 and TRBJ2-3; D may be TRBD2 (6 bases). The V end lost 0 bases, the J end lost 1 base, and 9 bases lay between the germline ends. The CDR3 is 15 amino acids. CDR1 and CDR2 (germline): SGDLS, YYNGEE. CDR3 amino acids: CASSVGWRGTDTQYF. The DNA of the CDR3 is TGTGCCAGCAGCGTAGGCTGGAGGGGCACAGATACGCAGTATTTT.

This clone came up once. V usage is TRBV7-9 and J usage is TRBJ2-1, with no clear D. V lost 3 bases and J lost 5, with 8 bases in between. The CDR3 runs to 13 residues. CDR1 and CDR2 from the germline V gene are SEHNR and FQNEAQ (reference sequence). The CDR3 DNA reads as TGTGCCAGCAGCTTCTATGAGAACAATGAGCAGTTCTTC. Its translation is CASSFYENNEQFF.

The V and J genes are TRBV2 and TRBJ2-7; 10 bases are shared with TRBD1. Germline assignment: CDR1 SNHLY and CDR2 FYNNEI. This CDR3 is 12 amino acids long. Trimming removed 7 bases from V and 5 bases from J; junction bases left unmatched: 2. CDR3 amino acids: CASMDRGNEQYF. The CDR3 DNA sequence: TGTGCCAGCATGGACAGGGGGAACGAGCAGTACTTC.

The chain carries TRBV7-9 and TRBJ1-3; D gene uncertain. The ends were cut back, 11 bases at V and 1 base at J, with 15 bases in the middle. CDR1 and CDR2 (germline): SEHNR, FQNEAQ (reference sequence). This CDR3 spans 14 amino acids. CDR3 coding DNA: TGTGCCGGCTTCTCAACCCATTCTGGAAACACCATATATTTT. It translates to CAGFSTHSGNTIYF.

The chain recombines TRBV30 with TRBJ1-5; no definite D call. CDR1 is GTSNPN and CDR2 is SVGIG in the germline V gene (reference sequence). The CDR3 totals 13 residues. V shed 1 base and J shed 11 bases, with 15 bases lying between them. The CDR3 loop is CAWSGALTGAQHF. For the CDR3, the DNA is TGTGCCTGGAGTGGTGCCCTGACGGGAGCCCAGCATTTT.

CDR3 loop: CASSPLGRGGSYEQYF. CDR3 in DNA: TGTGCCAGCTCACCATTGGGACGGGGGGGCTCCTACGAGCAGTACTTC. The chain employs TRBV18 and TRBJ2-7; 8 bases are shared with TRBD2. With V trimmed by 2 bases and J by 0 bases, 6 bases remained unmatched. Germline loops: CDR1 KGHSH, CDR2 LQKENI. The CDR3 has 16 residues. Drawing the rest from reference TRBV18 and TRBJ2-7, the complete variable domain is NAGVMQNPRHLVRRRGQEARLRCSPMKGHSHVYWYRQLPEEGLKFMVYLQKENIIDESGMPKERFSAEFPKEGPSILRIQQVVRGDSAAYFCASSPLGRGGSYEQYFGPGTRLTVT.

This sequence joins TRBV4-3 and TRBJ2-7, with TRBD1 matching 10 bases. V was pared by 4 bases and J by 6 bases, with 9 bases of the junction left unmatched. Germline lookup yields CDR1 LGHNA and CDR2 YSLEER. This CDR3 is 15 amino acids long. The CDR3 DNA is TGCGCCAGCAGCCCTGGGACAGGGGTTCCTTCCGAGCAGTACTTC. Its translation: CASSPGTGVPSEQYF.

The chain couples TRBV6-5 to TRBJ1-5, with D tentatively TRBD1 (6 bases). Trimming left V 5 bases short and J 7 bases short, with 15 bases between. There are 14 residues in the CDR3. The germline CDR1 and CDR2 sequences are MNHEY and SVGAGI. The CDR3: CASSNGGARQPQHF. In DNA, the CDR3 is TGTGCCAGCAGTAACGGGGGGGCGAGGCAGCCCCAGCATTTT.

The chain joins TRBV11-3 to TRBJ1-2; 7 bases map to TRBD1. After removal of 5 bases from V and 4 bases from J, the junction contained 4 bases not matched to a gene. The CDR3 runs 13 residues. Germline V lookup: CDR1 SGHNT, CDR2 YENEEA. Written as DNA, the CDR3 is TGTGCCAGCAGCCTAGGGGGCGGCTATGGCTACACCTTC. The encoded protein is CASSLGGGYGYTF.

The genes are TRBV4-1 and TRBJ1-2; possibly TRBD1 for D (6 bases). The germline V gene has CDR1 MGHRA and CDR2 YSYEKL. This CDR3 is built from 15 residues. With 1 base removed from V and 6 bases from J, the gap between germline ends came to 15 bases. CDR3 region: CASSQVTGGTDGYTF. The CDR3 DNA reads as TGCGCCAGCAGCCAAGTCACGGGGGGCACGGATGGCTACACCTTC.

The chain couples TRBV6-2 or TRBV6-3 to TRBJ1-3; D unclear. Germline V gene data show CDR1 as MNHEY and CDR2 as SVGEGT. V lost 6 bases, J lost 6 bases, and 12 bases lay in between. The CDR3 is 13 amino acids. The DNA for the CDR3 is TGTGCCAGCAGCCCCCCCTGGGCAAACACCATATATTTT. Protein sequence: CASSPPWANTIYF.

V and J are TRBV27 and TRBJ1-5; no firm D call. Trimming stripped 7 bases from V and 0 bases from J, with 7 bases between. This CDR3 is built from 13 residues. Germline-derived CDR1 and CDR2 are MNHEY and SMNVEV (reference sequence). CDR3 loop: CASTLDSNQPQHF. The CDR3 bases are TGTGCCAGCACTCTAGATAGCAATCAGCCCCAGCATTTT.

Only one count was recorded for this clone. The chain recombines TRBV15 with TRBJ2-1; D might be TRBD2 (7 bases). Germline CDR1 LNHNV, CDR2 YYDKDF (reference sequence). Trimming stripped 8 bases from V and 0 bases from J, with 17 bases between. This CDR3 is built from 16 residues. This CDR3 reads CATAAAGARSYNEQFF. The CDR3 bases are TGTGCCACCGCGGCTGCGGGGGCTCGCTCCTACAATGAGCAGTTCTTC. The variable domain in full, completed from reference TRBV15 and TRBJ2-1, reads DAMVIQNPRYQVTQFGKPVTLSCSQTLNHNVMYWYQQKSSQAPKLLFHYYDKDFNNEADTPDNFQSRRPNTSFCFLDIRSPGLGDTAMYLCATAAAGARSYNEQFFGPGTRLTVL.

The genes are TRBV3-1 (or the pseudogene TRBV3-2) and TRBJ2-7, with D perhaps TRBD2 (6 bases). The V and J ends lost 11 bases and 6 bases respectively, with 14 bases between them. CDR3 length: 11 amino acids. From germline, CDR1 is LGHDT and CDR2 YNNKEL (reference sequence). The CDR3 is CASGGFSEQYF. The DNA for the CDR3 is TGTGCCTCAGGAGGGTTTTCCGAGCAGTACTTC.

The genes are TRBV29-1 and TRBJ1-2; 7 nucleotides line up with TRBD1. V shed 0 bases and J 3 bases; nucleotides not matched to a gene: 4. The CDR3 contains 14 residues. Germline V gene lookup returns CDR1 SQVTM and CDR2 ANQGSEA. The CDR3 here is CSVEDRDRDYGYTF. The CDR3 bases are TGCAGCGTTGAAGATCGAGACAGGGACTATGGCTACACCTTC. Together with reference TRBV29-1 and TRBJ1-2, the CDR3 gives the full variable domain: SAVISQKPSRDICQRGTSLTIQCQVDSQVTMMFWYRQQPGQSLTLIATANQGSEATYESGFVIDKFPISRPNLTFSTLTVSNMSPEDSSIYLCSVEDRDRDYGYTFGSGTRLTVV.

V usage is TRBV28 and J usage is TRBJ2-7, with D possibly matching TRBD1 (5 bases). V gave up 3 bases and J gave up 1 base, with 16 bases separating them. The germline CDR1 and CDR2 sequences are MDHEN and SYDVKM. The CDR3 extends over 16 amino acids. The chain's CDR3 is CASSFLAGLLSYEQYF. In DNA form, the CDR3 reads TGTGCCAGCAGTTTTCTTGCAGGGCTCTTATCCTACGAGCAGTACTTC.

The chain joins TRBV9 to TRBJ2-7; 7 nucleotides line up with TRBD2. J lost 4 bases, V lost 7 bases, and 14 bases had no gene match. Per the germline V gene, CDR1 is SGDLS and CDR2 is YYNGEE. The CDR3 is 15 residues long. Here the CDR3 reads CASGPGTSGVYEQYF. The CDR3 nucleotides read TGTGCCAGCGGGCCGGGAACCAGCGGGGTTTACGAGCAGTACTTC.

The chain links TRBV11-2 to TRBJ2-7; perhaps TRBD1 as D (5 bases). This CDR3 region has 16 residues. V was pared by 0 bases and J by 3 bases, with 15 bases between. CDR1 is SGHAT, CDR2 FQNNGV, per germline. The CDR3 protein is CASSLDLAGSHYEQYF. The DNA of the CDR3 is TGTGCCAGCAGCTTAGATCTGGCAGGGTCCCACTACGAGCAGTACTTC.

The chain carries TRBV11-2 and TRBJ2-3; 16 nucleotides align to TRBD2. V was pared by 3 bases and J by 6 bases, with 6 bases of the junction left unmatched. Looked up from germline, CDR1 is SGHAT and CDR2 is FQNNGV. This CDR3 comprises 17 residues. The CDR3 sequence is CASSLGTSGREWDTQYF. The CDR3 bases are TGTGCCAGCAGCTTGGGGACTAGCGGGAGGGAATGGGATACGCAGTATTTT.

The chain recombines TRBV6-2 or TRBV6-3 with TRBJ1-5; 7 bases map to TRBD1. The CDR3 sequence is 15 residues long. Germline V gives CDR1 MNHEY, CDR2 SVGEGT. J was trimmed by 4 bases and V by 2 bases; bases with no gene match: 5. The CDR3 loop reads CASSYTGQNNQPQHF. For the CDR3, the DNA is TGTGCCAGCAGTTACACGGGACAGAATAATCAGCCCCAGCATTTT.

The gene calls are TRBV7-6 and TRBJ2-5; TRBD2 aligns across 8 bases. The germline gives CDR1 SGHVS, CDR2 FNYEAQ. This CDR3 has 14 residues. The ends lost 3 bases at V and 0 bases at J; junction bases unmatched: 0. The CDR3 loop is CASSFSGNQETQYF. DNA for the CDR3: TGTGCCAGCAGCTTTAGCGGGAACCAAGAGACCCAGTACTTC.

The CDR3 protein is CASTLPGYYNEQFF. The DNA of the CDR3 is TGTGCCAGCACCCTGCCGGGATACTACAATGAGCAGTTCTTC. The J gene is TRBJ2-1, the V gene TRBV28; D is possibly TRBD2 (5 bases). V was trimmed by 7 bases and J by 3 bases, leaving 13 bases between them. The CDR3 spans 14 residues. In germline, CDR1 is MDHEN, CDR2 SYDVKM.

V usage is TRBV6-2 or TRBV6-3 and J usage is TRBJ1-5; maybe TRBD1 (6 bases). The V and J ends lost 3 bases and 0 bases respectively, with 18 bases between them. Looked up from germline, CDR1 is MNHEY and CDR2 is SVGEGT. This CDR3 contains 18 residues. The CDR3 DNA is TGTGCCAGCAGTTATACCCACGGGACACTTGTTAGCAATCAGCCCCAGCATTTT. Its protein is CASSYTHGTLVSNQPQHF.